This T cell receptor (beta chain) was identified in a study of OX40 agonist ivuxolimab in advanced cancers. The study, taken as a whole, reports: Normalized T-cell clonal expansion was also low in a subset of nonresponders.

Germline V gene data show CDR1 as SGHRS and CDR2 as YFSETQ. The CDR3 has 14 residues. V dropped 3 bases and J dropped 6 bases, with 14 bases sitting between them. Sequencing used immunoSEQ multiplex PCR; TCRdb keeps in-frame clones, though not all of them. The sample lists 25,000 to 30,000 clones; about four fifths were seen once. A remark on this clone: What it recognizes is unknown.

V gene TRBV5-1 combines with J gene TRBJ2-3; D is undetermined. This receptor was taken from an adult with an advanced solid tumor such as melanoma, head and neck, liver or kidney cancer. Sequencing was performed on CD4+ or CD8+ T cells sorted from blood, taken in a trial of the OX40 agonist ivuxolimab. The DNA of the CDR3 is TGCGCCAGCAGCTCACCGGCGGACGAGGATACGCAGTATTTT. Translated, it gives CASSSPADEDTQYF.